The 20 T cell receptor beta chains below were found in one sample sequenced in a study of OX40 agonist ivuxolimab in advanced cancers. Libraries were prepared by immunoSEQ multiplex PCR; TCRdb keeps only in-frame clonotypes and omits some of them. The sample includes more than 45,000 clones, 85% to 95% seen only once; the top ten take approximately 12%. Sequencing used CD4+ or CD8+ T cells sorted from blood, obtained in a trial of the OX40 agonist ivuxolimab. These receptors were obtained from an adult with an advanced solid tumor such as melanoma, head and neck, liver or kidney cancer.

The J gene is TRBJ2-1, the V gene TRBV6-5, with a weak D call TRBD2 (6 bases). This CDR3 is 12 amino acids long. Trimming removed 4 bases at V and 9 bases at J, with 10 bases between. CDR1 is MNHEY and CDR2 is SVGAGI in the germline V gene. The CDR3: CASSLAGGEQFF. The CDR3 nucleotides are TGTGCCAGCAGTTTGGCCGGGGGTGAGCAGTTCTTC.

This clone was seen only once. V and J are TRBV2 and TRBJ2-7, with 11 bases identical to TRBD2. CDR3 size: 17 residues. Germline V gives CDR1 SNHLY, CDR2 FYNNEI. Trimming removed 4 bases from V and 3 bases from J; junction bases left unmatched: 11. The CDR3 DNA reads as TGTGCCAGCAGTGCCCGCCTGACTAGCGGGGTGGGCTACGAGCAGTACTTC. It encodes CASSARLTSGVGYEQYF. The whole variable domain, filled in from reference TRBV2 and TRBJ2-7, reads EPEVTQTPSHQVTQMGQEVILRCVPISNHLYFYWYRQILGQKVEFLVSFYNNEISEKSEIFDDQFSVERPDGSNFTLKIRSTKLEDSAMYFCASSARLTSGVGYEQYFGPGTRLTVT.

In this sample, this clone turned up once. The chain links TRBV12-1 to TRBJ2-3; the table names TRBD2, a call not compared with the DNA. TRBV12-1 is tagged as a pseudogene. The CDR3 is 16 residues long. The CDR3 region has the DNA TGTGCCAGCAGCGTACCCCCCCAGCGACCGGGGGATACGCAGTATTTT. Amino acid sequence: CASSVPPQRPGDTQYF.

The count of this clone is one. The chain has TRBV5-1 and TRBJ2-1; possible D gene TRBD1, 6 bases. The CDR3 spans 16 residues. V dropped 4 bases and J dropped 3 bases, with 17 bases sitting between them. The germline gives CDR1 SGHRS, CDR2 YFSETQ. In DNA form, the CDR3 reads TGCGCCAGCAGCCCTATTGACCAGGGGCTCTACAATGAGCAGTTCTTC. Translation gives CASSPIDQGLYNEQFF.

V is TRBV10-2 and J is TRBJ2-1; 7 positions agree with TRBD2. Unmatched junction bases numbered 9, after V lost 2 bases and J lost 8 bases. Germline V gene lookup returns CDR1 WSHSY and CDR2 SAAADI. The CDR3 length is 15 residues. This CDR3 is CASSEVAGVDHEQFF. CDR3 nucleotide sequence: TGCGCCAGCAGTGAGGTGGCGGGAGTGGACCATGAGCAGTTCTTC.

The V call is TRBV5-8, the J call TRBJ2-7; D perhaps matches TRBD2 (5 bases). The germline gives CDR1 SGHTS, CDR2 YDEGEE. The ends were cut back, 4 bases at V and 3 bases at J, with 11 bases in the middle. The CDR3 runs 13 residues. The CDR3 sequence is CASSRREGYEQYF. CDR3 DNA: TGTGCCAGCAGCCGCCGAGAGGGCTACGAGCAGTACTTC. The variable domain in full, with the rest retrieved from reference TRBV5-8 and TRBJ2-7, is EAGVTQSPTHLIKTRGQQATLRCSPISGHTSVYWYQQALGLGLQFLLWYDEGEERNRGNFPPRFSGRQFPNYSSELNVNALELEDSALYLCASSRREGYEQYFGPGTRLTVT.

J is TRBJ2-5 and V is TRBV30; no reliable D call. V lost 3 bases, J lost 5 bases, and 13 bases lay in between. The germline V gene encodes CDR1 GTSNPN and CDR2 SVGIG (reference sequence). This CDR3 has 13 amino acids. The CDR3 bases are TGTGCCTGGAGCCCCGACCCAGCGGAGACCCAGTACTTC. Amino acids: CAWSPDPAETQYF. Variable domain in full (rest from reference TRBV30 and TRBJ2-5): SQTIHQWPATLVQPVGSPLSLECTVEGTSNPNLYWYRQAAGRGLQLLFYSVGIGQISSEVPQNLSASRPQDRQFILSSKKLLLSDSGFYLCAWSPDPAETQYFGPGTRLLVL.

The chain has TRBV27 and TRBJ2-7; TRBD2 matches 7 bases. Germline V gene lookup returns CDR1 MNHEY and CDR2 SMNVEV (reference sequence). With 3 bases clipped from V and 6 bases from J, the junction kept 8 bases outside the gene matches. The CDR3 has 14 residues. CDR3 region: CASSFWRETPEQYF. CDR3 nucleotides: TGTGCCAGCAGTTTCTGGCGGGAGACCCCCGAGCAGTACTTC.

On this clone itself: Germline and junction disagree at one end, which may indicate a read error. This rearrangement joins TRBV13 to TRBJ2-1; D is uncertain. From germline, CDR1 is PRHDT and CDR2 FYEKMQ (reference sequence). The CDR3 is 11 residues long. DNA for the CDR3: TGTGCCAGCAGCTCCGACAATGAGCAGTTCTTC. Translated, it gives CASSSDNEQFF.

The chain links TRBV14 to TRBJ2-1; 7 positions agree with TRBD1. This CDR3 has 14 residues. The germline V gene encodes CDR1 SGHDN and CDR2 FVKESK. The junction had 6 bases not matched to a gene; V was cut back by 0 bases and J by 10 bases. CDR3 protein: CASSQDYRGTEQFF. The CDR3 DNA is TGTGCCAGCAGCCAAGATTACAGGGGTACAGAGCAGTTCTTC.

The genes are TRBV5-6 and TRBJ2-1, with TRBD2 identical over 8 bases. CDR3 length: 15 residues. CDR1 is SGHDT, CDR2 YYEEEE, per germline. Trimming took 0 bases from V and 7 from J; bases not matched to a gene: 6. The CDR3 reads CASSLGAGGMNEQFF. The DNA of the CDR3 is TGTGCCAGCAGCTTGGGTGCGGGAGGAATGAATGAGCAGTTCTTC. Using reference TRBV5-6 and TRBJ2-1 for the parts outside the CDR3, the full variable domain is DAGVTQSPTHLIKTRGQQVTLRCSPKSGHDTVSWYQQALGQGPQFIFQYYEEEERQRGNFPDRFSGHQFPNYSSELNVNALLLGDSALYLCASSLGAGGMNEQFFGPGTRLTVL.

The V and J genes are TRBV7-9 and TRBJ2-1, with 13 bases identical to TRBD2. The CDR3 spans 18 residues. V lost 3 bases, J lost 0 bases, and 5 bases stayed unmatched. Looked up from germline, CDR1 is SEHNR and CDR2 is FQNEAQ (reference sequence). CDR3 amino acids: CASSFPRLAGGSYNEQFF. The CDR3 coding sequence is TGTGCCAGCAGCTTCCCTAGACTAGCGGGGGGCTCCTACAATGAGCAGTTCTTC.

The chain joins TRBV5-1 to TRBJ1-2, with TRBD1 matching over 8 bases. This CDR3 region has 15 residues. The germline gives CDR1 SGHRS, CDR2 YFSETQ. V gave up 0 bases and J gave up 6 bases; unmatched junction bases: 7. The CDR3 loop is CASSLEAGGGNGYTF. The CDR3 DNA reads as TGCGCCAGCAGCTTGGAAGCAGGGGGCGGGAATGGCTACACCTTC.

V is TRBV9 and J is TRBJ2-1; 12 bases are shared with TRBD2. The CDR3 totals 13 residues. The V segment lost 5 bases and the J segment 6 bases; nucleotides outside the gene matches: 0. Germline lookup yields CDR1 SGDLS and CDR2 YYNGEE. As DNA, the CDR3 is TGTGCCAGCAGGACTAGCGGGAGCAATGAGCAGTTCTTC. Amino acids: CASRTSGSNEQFF.

The genes are TRBV6-6 and TRBJ1-4; D remains unclear. V was trimmed by 4 bases and J by 0 bases, leaving 9 bases between them. There are 15 residues in the CDR3. Germline V gene data show CDR1 as MNHNY and CDR2 as SVGAGI (reference sequence). CDR3 nucleotides: TGTGCCAGCAGTTCGATGCCTGCAACTAATGAAAAACTGTTTTTT. Protein sequence: CASSSMPATNEKLFF.

On this clone: The same CDR3 also results from other DNA sequences found in this sample. This chain uses TRBV4-1 with TRBJ2-5; D is possibly TRBD1 (5 bases). This CDR3 has 14 residues. Germline V CDR1 and CDR2: MGHRA, YSYEKL. Trimming cost V 2 bases and J 3 bases, with 10 bases left between them. Here the CDR3 reads CASSQTGGEETQYF. The CDR3 nucleotides are TGCGCCAGCAGCCAAACAGGTGGAGAAGAGACCCAGTACTTC.

The chain links TRBV28 to TRBJ1-2; D is ambiguous. Trimming took 5 bases from V and 4 from J, leaving 17 bases between them. Germline assignment: CDR1 MDHEN and CDR2 SYDVKM. The CDR3 consists of 15 residues. In DNA form, the CDR3 reads TGTGCCAGCAGTCGGATCACGCATATATCCTATGGCTACACCTTC. Translating it yields CASSRITHISYGYTF.

In this sample, this clone turned up a few times. The rearrangement joins TRBV19 to TRBJ1-2; D is ambiguous. Trimming took 5 bases from V and 2 from J, leaving 9 bases between them. The germline V gene has CDR1 LNHDA and CDR2 SQIVND (reference sequence). This CDR3 has 13 amino acids. Here the CDR3 reads CASSPGTNYGYTF. The CDR3 bases are TGTGCCAGTAGTCCGGGCACAAACTATGGCTACACCTTC.

This chain connects TRBV7-9 to TRBJ1-1, with D uncertain. The length of the CDR3 is 13 residues. V shed 11 bases and J shed 1 base, with 14 bases lying between them. CDR1 SEHNR and CDR2 FQNEAQ come from the germline V gene (reference sequence). CDR3 in DNA: TGTGCCGCCGATCCGGACGGGAACACTGAAGCTTTCTTT. Translating gives CAADPDGNTEAFF.

This chain uses TRBV4-3 with TRBJ2-7; TRBD2 agrees at 7 bases. CDR1 is LGHNA, CDR2 YSLEER, per germline. With V trimmed by 4 bases and J by 3 bases, 12 bases remained unmatched. The CDR3 has 16 amino acids. In DNA form, the CDR3 reads TGCGCCAGCAGCCGCCGAAGGACTAGGGGCGACTACGAGCAGTACTTC. It translates to CASSRRRTRGDYEQYF.